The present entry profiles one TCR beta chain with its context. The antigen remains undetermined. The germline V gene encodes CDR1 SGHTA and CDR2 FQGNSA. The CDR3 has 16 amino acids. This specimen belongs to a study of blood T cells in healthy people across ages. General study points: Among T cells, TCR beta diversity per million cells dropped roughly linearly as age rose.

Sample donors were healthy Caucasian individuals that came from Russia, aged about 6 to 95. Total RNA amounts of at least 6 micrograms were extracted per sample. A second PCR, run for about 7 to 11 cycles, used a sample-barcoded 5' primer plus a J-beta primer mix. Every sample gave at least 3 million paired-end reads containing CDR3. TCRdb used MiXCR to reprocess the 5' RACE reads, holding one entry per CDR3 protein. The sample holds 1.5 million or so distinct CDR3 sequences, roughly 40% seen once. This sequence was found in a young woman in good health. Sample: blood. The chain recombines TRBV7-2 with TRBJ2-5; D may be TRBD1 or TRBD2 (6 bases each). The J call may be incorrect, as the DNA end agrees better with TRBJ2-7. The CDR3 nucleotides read TGTGCCAGCAGCTTAGGAGGAAGGGGGGACACCTACGAGCAGTACTTC. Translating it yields CASSLGGRGDTYEQYF.